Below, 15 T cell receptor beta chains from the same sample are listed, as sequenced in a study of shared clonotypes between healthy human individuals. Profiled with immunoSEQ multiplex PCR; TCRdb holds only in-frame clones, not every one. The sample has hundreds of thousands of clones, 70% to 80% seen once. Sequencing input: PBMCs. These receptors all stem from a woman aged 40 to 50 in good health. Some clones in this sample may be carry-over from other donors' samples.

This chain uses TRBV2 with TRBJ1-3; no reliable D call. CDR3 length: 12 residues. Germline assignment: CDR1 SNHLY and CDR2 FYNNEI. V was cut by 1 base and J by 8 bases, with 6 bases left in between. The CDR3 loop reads CASSEVVDTIYF. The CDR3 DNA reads TGTGCCAGCAGTGAAGTTGTCGACACCATATATTTT.

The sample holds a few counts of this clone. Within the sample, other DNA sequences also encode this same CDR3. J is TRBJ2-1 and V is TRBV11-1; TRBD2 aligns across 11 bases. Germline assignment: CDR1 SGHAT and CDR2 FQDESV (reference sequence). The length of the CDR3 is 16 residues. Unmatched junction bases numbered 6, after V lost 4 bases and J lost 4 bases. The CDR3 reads CASSSSGTSGYNEQFF. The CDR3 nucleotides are TGTGCCAGCAGCTCCTCCGGGACTAGCGGATACAATGAGCAGTTCTTC.

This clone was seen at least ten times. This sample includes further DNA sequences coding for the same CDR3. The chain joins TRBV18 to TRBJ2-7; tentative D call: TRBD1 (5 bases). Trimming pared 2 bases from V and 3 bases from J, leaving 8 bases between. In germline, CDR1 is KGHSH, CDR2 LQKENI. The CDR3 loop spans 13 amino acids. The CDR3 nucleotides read TGTGCCAGCTCACCAAACACAGGCTACGAGCAGTACTTC. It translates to CASSPNTGYEQYF.

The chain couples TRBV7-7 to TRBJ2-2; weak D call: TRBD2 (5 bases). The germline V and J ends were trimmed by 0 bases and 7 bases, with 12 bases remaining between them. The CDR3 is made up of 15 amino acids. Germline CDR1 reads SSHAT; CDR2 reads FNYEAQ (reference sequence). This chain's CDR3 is CASSLAQAGIGELFF. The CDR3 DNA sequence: TGTGCCAGCAGCTTAGCGCAGGCCGGGATCGGGGAGCTGTTTTTT.

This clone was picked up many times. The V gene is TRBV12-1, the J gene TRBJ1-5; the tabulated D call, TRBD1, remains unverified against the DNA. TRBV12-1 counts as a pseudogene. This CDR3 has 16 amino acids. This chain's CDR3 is CASSETGNYSNQPQHF. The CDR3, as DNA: TGTGCCAGCAGCGAAACAGGGAACTATAGCAATCAGCCCCAGCATTTT.

The CDR3 loop reads CASSGLAANTGELFF. The CDR3 nucleotides are TGTGCCAGCAGTGGACTAGCGGCGAACACCGGGGAGCTGTTTTTT. This chain links TRBV25-1 with TRBJ2-2; 9 nucleotides align to TRBD2. Germline loops: CDR1 MGHDK, CDR2 SYGVNS. This CDR3 is built from 15 residues. The trim removed 4 bases at V and 0 bases at J, leaving 0 bases unmatched.

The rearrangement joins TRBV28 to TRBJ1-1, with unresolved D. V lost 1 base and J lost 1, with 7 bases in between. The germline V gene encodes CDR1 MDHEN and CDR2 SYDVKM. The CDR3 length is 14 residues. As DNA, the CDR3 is TGTGCCAGCAGTTTATCACCGGGGAACACTGAAGCTTTCTTT. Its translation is CASSLSPGNTEAFF.

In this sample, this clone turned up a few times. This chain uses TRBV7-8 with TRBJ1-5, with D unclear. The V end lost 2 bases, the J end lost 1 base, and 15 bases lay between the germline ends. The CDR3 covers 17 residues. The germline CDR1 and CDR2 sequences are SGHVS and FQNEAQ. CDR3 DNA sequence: TGTGCCAGCAGCTTAACCCCAGGACGGAGGAGCAATCAGCCCCAGCATTTT. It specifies CASSLTPGRRSNQPQHF.

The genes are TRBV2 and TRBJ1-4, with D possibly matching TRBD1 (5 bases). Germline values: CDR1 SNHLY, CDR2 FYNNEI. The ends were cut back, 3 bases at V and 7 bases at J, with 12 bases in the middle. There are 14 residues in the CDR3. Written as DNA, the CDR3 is TGTGCCAGCAGTGAGGTCAGGGCAGCTGAAAAACTGTTTTTT. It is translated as CASSEVRAAEKLFF.

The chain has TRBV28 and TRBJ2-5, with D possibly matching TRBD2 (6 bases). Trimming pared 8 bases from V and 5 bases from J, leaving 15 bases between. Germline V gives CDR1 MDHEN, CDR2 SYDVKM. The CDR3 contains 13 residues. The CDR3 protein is CASHNGGKETQYF. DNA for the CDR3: TGTGCCAGCCACAATGGCGGGAAGGAGACCCAGTACTTC.

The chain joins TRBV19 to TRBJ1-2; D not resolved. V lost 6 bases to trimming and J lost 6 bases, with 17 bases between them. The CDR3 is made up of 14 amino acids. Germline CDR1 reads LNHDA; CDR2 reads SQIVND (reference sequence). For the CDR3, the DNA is TGTGCCAGTAGCTCTTATAGGGCAGTGAATGGCTACACCTTC. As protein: CASSSYRAVNGYTF.

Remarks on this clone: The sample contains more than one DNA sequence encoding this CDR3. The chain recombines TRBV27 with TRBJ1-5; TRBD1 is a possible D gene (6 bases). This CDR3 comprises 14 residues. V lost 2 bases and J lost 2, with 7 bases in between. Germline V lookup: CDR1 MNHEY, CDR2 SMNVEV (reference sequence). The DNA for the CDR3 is TGTGCCAGCAGTTTAAACAGGGGCAATCAGCCCCAGCATTTT. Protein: CASSLNRGNQPQHF.

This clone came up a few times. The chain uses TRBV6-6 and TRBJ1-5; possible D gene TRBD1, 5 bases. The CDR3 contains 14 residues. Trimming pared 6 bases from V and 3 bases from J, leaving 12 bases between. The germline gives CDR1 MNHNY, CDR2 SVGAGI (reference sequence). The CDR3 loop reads CASSLDRTNQPQHF. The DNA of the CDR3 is TGTGCCAGCAGCCTAGACAGAACCAATCAGCCCCAGCATTTT.

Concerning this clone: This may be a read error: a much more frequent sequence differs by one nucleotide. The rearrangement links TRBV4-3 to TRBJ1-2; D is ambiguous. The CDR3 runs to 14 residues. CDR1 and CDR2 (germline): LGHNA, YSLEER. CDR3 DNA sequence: TGCGCCAGCAGCCAAGACAGGAGTAACTATGGCCACACCTTC. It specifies CASSQDRSNYGHTF.

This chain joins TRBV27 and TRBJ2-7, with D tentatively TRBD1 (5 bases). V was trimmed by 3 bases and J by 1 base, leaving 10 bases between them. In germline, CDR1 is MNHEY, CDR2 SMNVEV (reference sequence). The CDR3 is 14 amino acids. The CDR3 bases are TGTGCCAGCAGTTTGGGGCAGGTGTCCTACGAGCAGTACTTC. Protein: CASSLGQVSYEQYF.